The 6 T cell receptor beta chains reported below all come from one sample, sequenced in a study of OX40 agonist ivuxolimab in advanced cancers. Clones were sequenced by immunoSEQ multiplex PCR, and TCRdb holds only the in-frame ones, with some missing. The data contain tens of thousands of clones, approximately 92% of them singletons. The sample was CD4+ or CD8+ T cells sorted from blood, taken in a trial of the OX40 agonist ivuxolimab. All receptors come from an adult with an advanced solid tumor such as melanoma, head and neck, liver or kidney cancer.

This clone was observed once. The chain employs TRBV7-3 and TRBJ2-2; D gene uncertain. Germline values: CDR1 SGHTA, CDR2 FQGTGA. This CDR3 has 15 residues. The V and J ends lost 2 bases and 8 bases respectively, with 15 bases between them. In DNA, the CDR3 is TGTGCCAGCAGCTTAGCCGACACGACTGGAGGGGAGCTGTTTTTT. It codes for CASSLADTTGGELFF.

The chain couples TRBV4-3 to TRBJ2-7; D unresolved. This CDR3 is built from 13 residues. V was cut by 0 bases and J by 2 bases, with 5 bases left in between. Looked up from germline, CDR1 is LGHNA and CDR2 is YSLEER. DNA for the CDR3: TGCGCCAGCAGCCAAGATCGCGCCTACGAGCAGTACTTC. Translating gives CASSQDRAYEQYF.

The chain links TRBV18 to TRBJ1-1; no reliable D call. V dropped 4 bases and J dropped 5 bases, with 14 bases sitting between them. CDR3 length: 14 amino acids. From germline, CDR1 is KGHSH and CDR2 LQKENI. The CDR3 region is CASSLTERVTEAFF. CDR3 nucleotides: TGTGCCAGCTCACTTACAGAAAGGGTAACTGAAGCTTTCTTT.

This chain links TRBV27 with TRBJ2-3; D might be TRBD1 (6 bases). The CDR3 loop spans 14 amino acids. Germline V gene data show CDR1 as MNHEY and CDR2 as SMNVEV (reference sequence). The germline V and J ends were trimmed by 0 bases and 10 bases, with 14 bases remaining between them. The CDR3 here is CASSLSQGTSAQYF. The CDR3 DNA sequence: TGTGCCAGCAGTTTATCCCAGGGGACAAGTGCGCAGTATTTT.

V usage is TRBV6-4 and J usage is TRBJ1-2; maybe TRBD1 (5 bases). CDR1 is MRHNA, CDR2 SNTAGT, per germline. The CDR3 has 15 amino acids. Deletions cut 7 bases from V and 2 bases from J, with 17 bases between. The CDR3 DNA reads as TGTGCCAGCACCGTCGAGTCAGGGAGAAACTATGGCTACACCTTC. Its translation: CASTVESGRNYGYTF.

The sample holds one count of this clone. The rearrangement uses TRBV5-6 and TRBJ2-3; perhaps TRBD1 as D (6 bases). The CDR3 covers 16 residues. V shed 4 bases and J shed 2 bases, with 17 bases lying between them. Germline CDR1 SGHDT, CDR2 YYEEEE. The CDR3 sequence is CASSLRDIPITDTQYF. In DNA form, the CDR3 reads TGTGCCAGCAGCCTCCGGGACATCCCAATCACAGATACGCAGTATTTT.